Shown below are 7 T cell receptor beta chains from a single sample sequenced in a study of blood T cell repertoires in COVID-19. Using immunoSEQ multiplex PCR, the repertoire was profiled, and TCRdb retains in-frame clones only, with some absent. This sample has approximately 220,000 clones; 65% to 85% occur once, and the top ten carry roughly 7.6%. Sequenced input: peripheral blood. The receptors derive from a woman between 45 and 65 years old with acute or convalescent COVID-19.

V and J are TRBV6-2 or TRBV6-3 and TRBJ2-7, with 11 positions matching TRBD1. Germline V gene sequence: CDR1 MNHEY, CDR2 SVGEGT. The CDR3 contains 17 residues. Unmatched junction bases numbered 6, after V lost 2 bases and J lost 0 bases. DNA of the CDR3: TGTGCCAGCAGTTACGGGACAGGGGGGCCCAGCTCCTACGAGCAGTACTTC. Protein sequence: CASSYGTGGPSSYEQYF.

V and J are TRBV2 and TRBJ2-5, with 9 bases aligning to TRBD2. From germline, CDR1 is SNHLY and CDR2 FYNNEI. The J segment lost 7 bases and the V segment lost 2 bases, leaving 11 bases of the junction unmatched. The CDR3 is 16 residues long. DNA of the CDR3: TGTGCCAGCAGTGAAATCCCTAGCGGGATAGATGGGACCCAGTACTTC. Its translation is CASSEIPSGIDGTQYF.

CDR3 coding DNA: TGTGCCAGCTATCGGACAGGGGGCTACGAGCAGTACTTC. It codes for CASYRTGGYEQYF. The chain is built from TRBV2 and TRBJ2-7, with 10 bases fitting TRBD1. The germline V gene has CDR1 SNHLY and CDR2 FYNNEI. The CDR3 loop spans 13 amino acids. V lost 8 bases and J lost 3; bases outside the gene matches: 4.

V usage is TRBV7-9 and J usage is TRBJ2-5; 12 nucleotides line up with TRBD1. The V gene's germline CDR1 is SEHNR and CDR2 FQNEAQ (reference sequence). This CDR3 has 16 amino acids. V gave up 2 bases and J gave up 5 bases; unmatched junction bases: 6. CDR3 region: CASSLRGTGGRETQYF. Written as DNA, the CDR3 is TGTGCCAGCAGCTTAAGGGGGACAGGGGGCCGGGAGACCCAGTACTTC.

This chain uses TRBV20-1 with TRBJ2-1, with D uncertain. Between the trimmed V and J ends, which lost 3 bases and 3 bases, there was a span of 9 bases. Per germline, CDR1 DFQATT and CDR2 SNEGSKA (reference sequence). This CDR3 has 13 residues. The CDR3 spells CSASYHFYNEQFF. For the CDR3, the DNA is TGCAGTGCTAGTTATCACTTCTACAATGAGCAGTTCTTC.

The V and J genes are TRBV6-5 and TRBJ1-5; 7 nucleotides match TRBD1. This CDR3 has 14 amino acids. V gave up 6 bases and J gave up 5 bases; unmatched junction bases: 7. Germline CDR1 and CDR2: MNHEY and SVGAGI. CDR3: CASRSRQGDQPQHF. CDR3 sequence (DNA): TGTGCCAGCAGATCCAGACAGGGAGATCAGCCCCAGCATTTT.

Only one count was recorded for this clone. This chain joins TRBV29-1 and TRBJ2-2; no clear D. V was clipped by 7 bases and J by 4 bases, with 10 bases between them. Looked up from germline, CDR1 is SQVTM and CDR2 is ANQGSEA. The CDR3 runs to 12 residues. In DNA, the CDR3 is TGCAGCGGATCTAGGAGCACCGGGGAGCTGTTTTTT. It codes for CSGSRSTGELFF.